The entry that follows covers one T cell receptor beta chain sequence. Its antigen target is currently unknown. No clone much larger than this one lies a single base away; base qualities are absent. This record comes from a study of T cell changes during pregnancy in multiple sclerosis (dated 2019 in TCRdb). Regarding the study in general: The study looked at changes in the T cell repertoire across pregnancy in women with multiple sclerosis.

Trimming takes 1 base from V and 3 bases from J, and the germline ends sit 9 bases apart. CDR1 and CDR2, per the germline V gene, are MDHEN and SYDVKM. The CDR3 runs 14 amino acids, cysteine and phenylalanine included. Only the CDR3 DNA is retained, 42 bases long and in frame from the first base. The library was generated by the immunoSEQ multiplex PCR assay. TCRdb holds this immuneACCESS table with in-frame rearrangements only. Some clones are missing; in checked studies, unresolved V genes explain under half, and the rest has no known cause. Across this sample there are 25,000 to 30,000 clones, with 89% seen only once. The ten top clones hold roughly 0.5% of the sample.

The source of this sequence is a female donor in good health, enrolled as a control in a pregnancy study. This receptor chain uses TRBV28 and TRBJ1-1; no D gene is confidently identified. The sequences come from CD4+ T cells from peripheral blood mononuclear cells, collected in the first trimester of pregnancy. The CDR3 protein sequence reads: CASSLSGEDTEAFF. The DNA sequence is TGTGCCAGCAGTTTATCCGGGGAGGACACTGAAGCTTTCTTT. The full variable domain, with segments outside the CDR3 supplied by the reference TRBV28 and TRBJ1-1 proteins, appears as DVKVTQSSRYLVKRTGEKVFLECVQDMDHENMFWYRQDPGLGLRLIYFSYDVKMKEKGDIPEGYSVSREKKERFSLILESASTNQTSMYLCASSLSGEDTEAFFGQGTRLTVV.